The present TCR beta chain was sequenced within a study of shared clonotypes between healthy human individuals. Study at large: Three plates each covered CD4 naive and memory; CD8 naive two, CD8 memory one.

About this clone: Its antigen is currently unknown.

Sequencing was at deep level. Data came from immunoSEQ multiplex PCR; TCRdb stores just in-frame clones and leaves some out. Of 2 million to 3 million clones detected, approximately 92% appear once; the ten largest clones hold 0.13% to 0.15%. The CDR3 length is 15 residues. Between the trimmed V and J ends, which lost 3 bases and 1 base, there was a span of 9 bases. Germline CDR1 MGHRA, CDR2 YSYEKL. Study conclusions and caveats: The genetic and exposure-history diversity represented was limited by few donors. Generation of non-shared clonotypes was less probable than generation of clonotypes shared by all four donors.

The sequencing input was naive CD4+ T cells sorted from blood. As for subset: CD45RA+ positively selected. This sequence originates from a man younger than 35 in good health. This sequence joins TRBV4-1 and TRBJ1-4; D is undetermined. The CDR3 is CASSQFTVTNEKLFF. The CDR3 region has the DNA TGCGCCAGCAGCCAGTTTACAGTAACTAATGAAAAACTGTTTTTT.